This TCR beta chain is from a study of shared clonotypes between healthy human individuals (dated by TCRdb to 2018 to 2021). For the study in its entirety: Two women and a few men aged 18 to 49 years were included in the cohort. For each donor, three plates each were used for CD4 naive and CD4 memory, two plates were used for CD8 naive, and one plate was used for CD8 memory. Blood TCR repertoires of five healthy adults were deeply sequenced to estimate repertoire size and the extent of clonotype sharing between individuals. Libraries were prepared and TCR repertoires were sequenced by different laboratories using diverse techniques, in order to increase sequencing depth and limit assay-specific biases. Per donor, leukapheresis produced somewhere between about 0.8 and 9.5 billion PBMCs. The paper as a whole reports these results and caveats: Sampling was restricted to blood, and TCR repertoires in tissue are likely to differ from TCR repertoires in blood. Estimated clonotype richness was generally larger for naive than for memory subsets. Compared with non-shared clonotypes, the clonotypes found in all four sorted-subset donors had higher generation probabilities. Because the study included a small number of donors, the genetic and exposure-history diversity represented was limited. Rarefaction of sorted-subset datasets indicated incomplete sequencing despite the large sequencing depth. Based on pairwise subsampling, the degree of clonotype sharing among donors was expected to be affected by sequencing depth. About 4.5% of naive CD4, 3.5% of naive CD8, approximately 2.2% of memory CD4, and over 0.35% of memory CD8 clonotypes were shared across several donors.

Using the deep immunoSEQ assay, multiplex PCR amplified TCR CDR3 regions from genomic DNA. Extracted genomic DNA from each cell subset was spread evenly across all wells of several immunoSEQ 96-well plates, with each plate serving as a replicate. Each replicate PCR for sorted subsets received roughly 0.2 ug genomic DNA, equal to tens of thousands of T cell genomes. The purified libraries were quantified using a Qubit 3.0 fluorometer, sized with a Bioanalyzer 2100, and then quantified again using the KAPA Library Quantification kit. A separate single-read 150-cycle Illumina NextSeq 550 flow cell was used to sequence each immunoSEQ 96-well plate. The study's processing was this. Because only junctional sequences without quality scores were contained in the immunoSEQ output, filtering matching that applied to full-length reads could not be performed. Sequences were annotated with PyIR, a Python wrapper for IgBLAST v1.9, and V/J genes and CDR3 were assigned using IMGT germline references. Reads with weak V/J assignments (E-value above 1e-6), missing CDR3, stop codons, out-of-frame junctions, or ambiguous translated residues were removed. V3J clonotypes were defined as sequences sharing the same inferred V gene, J gene, and CDR3 amino acid sequence. Percentage overlap between repertoires was calculated by dividing the number of shared unique clonotypes by the size of the smaller repertoire. RTK rarefaction, the Chao1 estimator, and Recon v2.1 estimates of unobserved clonotypes were used to assess repertoire richness. Generation probabilities were computed with OLGA for all TCRbeta clonotypes obtained by the gDNA method from a few donors. TCRdb limited this immuneACCESS table to in-frame rearrangements with V and J called. A share of clones is missing; checked studies link under half to unresolved V genes, and the rest is unexplained. The V and J calls and the clone size are those of that table, but D and trimming were determined from the DNA. The sample contains some 2,100,000 clones, approximately 96% of them found a single time. Around 0.13% of the sample goes to the ten largest clones.

CDR1 and CDR2 are drawn from the germline V gene: WSHSY, SAAADI. Cut back by 4 bases and 0 bases, the V and J ends lie 17 bases apart. The CDR3 holds 17 amino acids from the cysteine to the phenylalanine. Just the 51-base CDR3 DNA is kept, in frame starting at base 1. Points on this clone: Its specific antigen is unknown. No much larger clone exists at a distance of one base, and base qualities are not known.

Donors were healthy HIV-negative adults with no recently reported acute infections or vaccinations. All donors were Caucasian adults living in Nashville, Tennessee, USA. CD4+ T cells were enriched through magnetic negative selection, after which naive cells were positively selected on CD45RA and the remaining negative fraction served as the memory subset. Blood was collected by leukapheresis, and PBMCs were isolated by Ficoll-Histopaque density gradient centrifugation and then cryopreserved in liquid nitrogen vapor phase. Analytical flow cytometry was used to check the purity and quantity of every magnetically sorted T cell population. From each sorted fraction, genomic DNA was isolated and quantified by UV absorbance on a Nanodrop 2000c.

The receptor comes from a man younger than 35 in good health. Sequencing used naive CD4+ T cells sorted from blood. The cell subset or site label, read with the paper, signifies: CD45RA+ positively selected. The sequence is built from TRBV10-2 and TRBJ2-3; matching of 6 bases hints at TRBD2 as the D gene. CDR3 protein: CASSVLLGGTSTDTQYF. The DNA sequence follows: TGCGCCAGCAGTGTCCTATTGGGGGGAACTAGCACAGATACGCAGTATTTT.